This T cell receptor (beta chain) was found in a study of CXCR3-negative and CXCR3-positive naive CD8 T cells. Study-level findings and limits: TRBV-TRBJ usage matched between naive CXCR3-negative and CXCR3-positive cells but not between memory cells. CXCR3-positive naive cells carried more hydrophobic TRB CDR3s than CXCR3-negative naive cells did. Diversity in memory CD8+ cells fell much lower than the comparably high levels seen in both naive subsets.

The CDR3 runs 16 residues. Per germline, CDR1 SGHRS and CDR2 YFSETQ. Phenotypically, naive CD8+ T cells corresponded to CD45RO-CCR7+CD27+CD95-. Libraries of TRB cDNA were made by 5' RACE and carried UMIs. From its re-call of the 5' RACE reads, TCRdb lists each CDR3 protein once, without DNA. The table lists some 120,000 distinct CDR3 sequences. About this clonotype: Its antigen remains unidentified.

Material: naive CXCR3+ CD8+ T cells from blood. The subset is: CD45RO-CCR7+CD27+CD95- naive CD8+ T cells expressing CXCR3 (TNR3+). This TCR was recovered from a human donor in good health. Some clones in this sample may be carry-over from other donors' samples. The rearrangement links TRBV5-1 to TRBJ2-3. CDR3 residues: CASSTKTSWSTDTQYF.